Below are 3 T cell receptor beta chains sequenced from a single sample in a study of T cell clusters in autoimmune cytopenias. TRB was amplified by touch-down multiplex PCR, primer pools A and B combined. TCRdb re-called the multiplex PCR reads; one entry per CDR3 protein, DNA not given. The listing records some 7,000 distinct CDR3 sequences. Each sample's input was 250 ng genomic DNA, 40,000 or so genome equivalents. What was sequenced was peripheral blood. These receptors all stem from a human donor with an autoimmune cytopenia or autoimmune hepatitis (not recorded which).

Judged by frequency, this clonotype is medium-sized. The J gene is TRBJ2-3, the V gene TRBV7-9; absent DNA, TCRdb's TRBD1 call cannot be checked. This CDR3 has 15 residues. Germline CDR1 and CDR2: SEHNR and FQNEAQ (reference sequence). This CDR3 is CASSLRGGNTDTQYF.

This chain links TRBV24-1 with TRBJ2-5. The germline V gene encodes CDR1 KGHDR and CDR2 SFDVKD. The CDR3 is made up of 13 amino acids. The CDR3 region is CATSDGVKETQYF.

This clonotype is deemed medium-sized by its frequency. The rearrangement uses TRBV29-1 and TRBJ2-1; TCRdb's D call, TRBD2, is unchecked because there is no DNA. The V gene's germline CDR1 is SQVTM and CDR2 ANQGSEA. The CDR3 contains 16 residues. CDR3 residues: CSVETSLAGSYNEQFF.